The source of this TCR beta chain is a study of OX40 agonist ivuxolimab in advanced cancers. Assay used: immunoSEQ multiplex PCR; TCRdb lists only in-frame clones, some missing. Counted here are fewer than 100,000 clones, just over 85% occurring once; the ten biggest clones make up around 2%. Between the trimmed V and J ends, which lost 7 bases and 2 bases, there was a span of 16 bases. Per germline, CDR1 MDHEN and CDR2 SYDVKM. CDR3 length equals 15 residues. Points from the study as a whole: At 0.1 to 3.0 mg/kg, CD4+ and CD8+ blood T cells expanded clonally by week 6. Compared with CD4+, CD8+ T cells on average had more expanded clones.

This clone was detected once. Antigen specificity is unknown. The TCR originated in an adult with an advanced solid tumor such as melanoma, head and neck, liver or kidney cancer. V is TRBV28 and J is TRBJ2-3, with D unresolved. Sequenced here: CD4+ or CD8+ T cells sorted from blood, sampled in a trial of the OX40 agonist ivuxolimab. CDR3 region: CASTETNLYTDTQYF. The CDR3 DNA is TGTGCCAGCACCGAAACAAACTTATACACAGATACGCAGTATTTT.